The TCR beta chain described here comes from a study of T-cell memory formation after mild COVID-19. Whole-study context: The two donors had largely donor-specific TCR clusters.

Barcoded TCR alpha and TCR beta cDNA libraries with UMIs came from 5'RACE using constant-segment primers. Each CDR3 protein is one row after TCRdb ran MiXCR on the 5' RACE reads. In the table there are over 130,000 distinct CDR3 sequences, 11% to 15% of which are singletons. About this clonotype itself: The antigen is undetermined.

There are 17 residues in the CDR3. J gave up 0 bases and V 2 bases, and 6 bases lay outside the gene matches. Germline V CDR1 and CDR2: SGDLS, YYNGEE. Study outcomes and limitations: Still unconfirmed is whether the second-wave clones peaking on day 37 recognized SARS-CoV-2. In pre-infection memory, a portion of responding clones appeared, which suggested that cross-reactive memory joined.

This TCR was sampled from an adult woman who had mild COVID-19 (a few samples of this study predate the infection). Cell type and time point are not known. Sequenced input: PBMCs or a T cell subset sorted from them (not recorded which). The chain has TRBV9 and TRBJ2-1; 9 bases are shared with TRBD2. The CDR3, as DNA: TGTGCCAGCAGCGTTTTAGGACTAGCGAGCTCCTACAATGAGCAGTTCTTC. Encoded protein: CASSVLGLASSYNEQFF.